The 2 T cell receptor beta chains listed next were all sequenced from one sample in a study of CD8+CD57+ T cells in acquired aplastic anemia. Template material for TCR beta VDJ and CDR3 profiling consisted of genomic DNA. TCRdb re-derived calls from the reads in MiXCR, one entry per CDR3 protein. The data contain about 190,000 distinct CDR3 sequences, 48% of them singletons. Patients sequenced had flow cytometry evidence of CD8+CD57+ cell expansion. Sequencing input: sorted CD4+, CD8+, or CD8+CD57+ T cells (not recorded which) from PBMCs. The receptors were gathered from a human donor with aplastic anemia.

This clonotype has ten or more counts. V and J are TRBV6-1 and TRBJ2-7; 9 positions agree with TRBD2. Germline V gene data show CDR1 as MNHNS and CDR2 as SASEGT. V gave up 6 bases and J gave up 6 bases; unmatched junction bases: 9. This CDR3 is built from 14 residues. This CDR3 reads CASSQYAGGGEQYF. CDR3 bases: TGTGCCAGCAGCCAATACGCGGGGGGGGGCGAGCAGTACTTC.

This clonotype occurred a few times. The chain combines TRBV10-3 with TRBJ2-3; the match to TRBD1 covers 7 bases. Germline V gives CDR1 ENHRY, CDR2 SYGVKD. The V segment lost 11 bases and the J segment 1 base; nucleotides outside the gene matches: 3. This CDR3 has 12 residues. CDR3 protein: CASGQGTDTQYF. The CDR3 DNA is TGTGCCTCCGGACAGGGCACAGATACGCAGTATTTT.